In its sample, the clone carrying this TCR beta chain was seen many times. Its antigen remains unknown. This record comes from a study of CD8 T cells in ankylosing spondylitis. Study-wide results and limits: Disease-linked clones had a CD8+ phenotype and relatively low frequency in peripheral blood. What appeared characteristic of ankylosing spondylitis blood was a TCR beta motif of eight or nine highly homologous variants.

Construction of TCR beta libraries was performed using quantitative 5'-RACE with molecular barcodes. TCRdb ran MiXCR on the 5' RACE reads and lists one entry per CDR3 protein. The data show fewer than 550,000 distinct CDR3 sequences, approximately 5.3% seen once. Germline assignment: CDR1 DFQATT and CDR2 SNEGSKA (reference sequence). The CDR3 covers 14 residues. Losses at the gene ends were 5 bases for V and 3 bases for J; bases not matched to a gene: 2. Sequenced sample: blood, either unsorted or a sorted T cell fraction (not recorded which). This TCR was recovered from a male donor with ankylosing spondylitis. J is TRBJ2-1 and V is TRBV20-1; TRBD2 matches 12 bases. For the CDR3, the DNA is TGCAGTGCTGGGACTAGCGGGCGCTACAATGAGCAGTTCTTC. Protein product: CSAGTSGRYNEQFF.